One and the same sample provided the 17 T cell receptor beta chains below, sequenced in a study of cytomegalovirus exposure and HLA in healthy donors. 13 Jbeta primers and 60 Vbeta primers were used for the PCR. Sequencing was performed with immunoSEQ multiplex PCR; in TCRdb, only in-frame clones are kept and a portion is missing. In the table there are roughly 30,000 clones, approximately 90% of which are singletons. The sample consisted of PBMCs. These TCRs come from a boy aged 5-17 years in good health and CMV-seronegative.

This clone occurred once. The chain couples TRBV27 to TRBJ1-2; 12 bases map to TRBD1. The CDR3 spans 14 residues. V lost 6 bases, J lost 5 bases, and 4 bases stayed unmatched. Germline V CDR1 and CDR2: MNHEY, SMNVEV (reference sequence). The CDR3 bases are TGTGCCAGCAGCAGGGACAGGGGGCTTTATGGCTACACCTTC. Amino acids: CASSRDRGLYGYTF.

V gene TRBV10-3 combines with J gene TRBJ1-2; 9 bases align to TRBD1. Looked up from germline, CDR1 is ENHRY and CDR2 is SYGVKD. Unmatched junction bases numbered 3, after V lost 3 bases and J lost 7 bases. The CDR3 length is 13 residues. This chain's CDR3 is CAISEKDRGGYTF. For the CDR3, the DNA is TGTGCCATCAGTGAAAAGGACAGGGGTGGCTACACCTTC.

The chain recombines TRBV9 with TRBJ1-2, with no clear D. CDR1 is SGDLS and CDR2 is YYNGEE in the germline V gene. The CDR3 runs to 13 residues. Trimming cost V 0 bases and J 4 bases, with 7 bases left between them. CDR3 sequence reads: CASSVGSTYGYTF. In nucleotides, the CDR3 is TGTGCCAGCAGCGTAGGGAGTACCTATGGCTACACCTTC.

This rearrangement joins TRBV7-2 to TRBJ2-1; 7 positions agree with TRBD1. V dropped 1 base and J dropped 8; count of bases not matched to a gene: 11. The CDR3 consists of 16 residues. Germline V lookup: CDR1 SGHTA, CDR2 FQGNSA. In nucleotides, the CDR3 is TGTGCCAGCAGCTTAGAAGGGACAGTCCTAGGTGATGAGCAGTTCTTC. It codes for CASSLEGTVLGDEQFF.

The chain has TRBV14 and TRBJ1-6; D is undetermined. The CDR3 runs 16 residues. V was shortened by 0 bases and J by 3 bases, with 9 bases between the two germline ends. Germline CDR1 SGHDN, CDR2 FVKESK. The CDR3, as DNA: TGTGCCAGCAGCCAAGATTTTACCAGCTATAATTCACCCCTCCACTTT. The encoded protein is CASSQDFTSYNSPLHF.

The rearrangement links TRBV7-9 to TRBJ1-2; 8 nucleotides agree with TRBD1. Germline CDR1 is SEHNR and CDR2 is FQNEAQ (reference sequence). After removal of 5 bases from V and 4 bases from J, the junction contained 12 bases not matched to a gene. The CDR3 spans 16 residues. DNA of the CDR3: TGTGCCAGCAGCCTATCGAAGGGACAGGACGCCTATGGCTACACCTTC. Residues: CASSLSKGQDAYGYTF.

This clone was found a few times. The chain couples TRBV10-1 to TRBJ2-5; no reliable D call. Trimming pared 9 bases from V and 2 bases from J, leaving 16 bases between. Germline lookup yields CDR1 WNHNN and CDR2 SYGVQD (reference sequence). The CDR3 consists of 14 residues. The CDR3: CARGELQAQETQYF. The CDR3 DNA is TGCGCCAGGGGTGAGTTGCAGGCTCAAGAGACCCAGTACTTC.

This clone appeared a few times. CDR3 nucleotides: TGTGCCAGTATTCGGACAAGGATGGACACTGAAGCTTTCTTT. It encodes CASIRTRMDTEAFF. The gene calls are TRBV19 and TRBJ1-1; D might be TRBD1 (5 bases). Germline V lookup: CDR1 LNHDA, CDR2 SQIVND (reference sequence). V shed 7 bases and J shed 3 bases, with 15 bases lying between them. The CDR3 contains 14 residues.

This clone was observed once. The genes are TRBV2 and TRBJ1-4, with TRBD1 identical over 9 bases. Trimming cost V 8 bases and J 3 bases; bases outside gene matches: 4. The CDR3 runs 14 residues. From germline, CDR1 is SNHLY and CDR2 FYNNEI. The CDR3 DNA follows: TGTGCCAGCGGACAGGGGTCAGCTAATGAAAAACTGTTTTTT. Translating it yields CASGQGSANEKLFF.

V and J are TRBV27 and TRBJ2-7; tentative D call: TRBD1 (5 bases). CDR1 is MNHEY and CDR2 is SMNVEV in the germline V gene (reference sequence). V was cut by 3 bases and J by 5 bases, with 17 bases left in between. This CDR3 contains 15 residues. CDR3 sequence reads: CASSLAGQGFNEQYF. The DNA for the CDR3 is TGTGCCAGCAGTTTGGCCGGGCAGGGTTTCAACGAGCAGTACTTC.

The V call is TRBV10-3, the J call TRBJ2-7; TRBD2 agrees at 7 bases. With 5 bases clipped from V and 2 bases from J, the junction kept 6 bases outside the gene matches. This CDR3 is built from 14 residues. Germline CDR1 reads ENHRY; CDR2 reads SYGVKD. CDR3 region: CAISPVGGTYEQYF. The CDR3 nucleotides are TGTGCCATCAGTCCCGTGGGGGGGACCTACGAGCAGTACTTC.

This clone was counted only a few times. V is TRBV28 and J is TRBJ2-7; 8 bases line up with TRBD1. Germline trimming cut 3 bases from V and 0 bases from J; bases unmatched to any gene: 4. The CDR3 covers 15 residues. Germline CDR1 is MDHEN and CDR2 is SYDVKM. The CDR3 DNA reads TGTGCCAGCAGTTTGTCCGGGACAGGCTCCTACGAGCAGTACTTC. Encoded protein: CASSLSGTGSYEQYF.

This rearrangement joins TRBV12-5 to TRBJ1-1, with TRBD1 matching over 12 bases. This CDR3 contains 17 residues. Looked up from germline, CDR1 is LGHNT and CDR2 is FRNRAP. With 4 bases clipped from V and 1 base from J, the junction kept 7 bases outside the gene matches. Here the CDR3 reads CASGYPGQGAPNTEAFF. The CDR3 DNA follows: TGTGCTAGTGGTTATCCGGGACAGGGGGCGCCGAACACTGAAGCTTTCTTT.

The chain employs TRBV7-2 and TRBJ1-2; D uncertain. CDR1 SGHTA and CDR2 FQGNSA come from the germline V gene. Deletions cut 6 bases from V and 0 bases from J, with 8 bases between. The CDR3 spans 13 residues. In DNA form, the CDR3 reads TGTGCCAGCAGGGGGAGAGCTAACTATGGCTACACCTTC. Protein sequence: CASRGRANYGYTF.

The chain employs TRBV7-9 and TRBJ1-1; TRBD1 matches 7 bases. V lost 5 bases and J lost 3; bases outside the gene matches: 6. The CDR3 contains 14 residues. Per the germline V gene, CDR1 is SEHNR and CDR2 is FQNEAQ (reference sequence). In DNA, the CDR3 is TGTGCCAGCAGCCTCCGGGACAGATACACTGAAGCTTTCTTT. Amino acid sequence: CASSLRDRYTEAFF.

This sequence joins TRBV28 and TRBJ1-2; maybe TRBD1 (6 bases). This CDR3 spans 13 amino acids. The V and J ends lost 2 bases and 7 bases respectively, with 11 bases between them. The germline V gene has CDR1 MDHEN and CDR2 SYDVKM. The CDR3 bases are TGTGCCAGCAGTTTAGCAGGGGAGACTGGCTACACCTTC. It encodes CASSLAGETGYTF.

The genes are TRBV7-8 and TRBJ2-5; a weak D match, TRBD2 (6 bases). Germline CDR1 and CDR2: SGHVS and FQNEAQ. V dropped 1 base and J dropped 11 bases, with 20 bases sitting between them. The CDR3 is 15 residues long. The chain's CDR3 is CASSLDLLGGLLQYF. In nucleotides, the CDR3 is TGTGCCAGCAGCTTAGACCTTTTGGGAGGCCTTCTTCAGTACTTC.